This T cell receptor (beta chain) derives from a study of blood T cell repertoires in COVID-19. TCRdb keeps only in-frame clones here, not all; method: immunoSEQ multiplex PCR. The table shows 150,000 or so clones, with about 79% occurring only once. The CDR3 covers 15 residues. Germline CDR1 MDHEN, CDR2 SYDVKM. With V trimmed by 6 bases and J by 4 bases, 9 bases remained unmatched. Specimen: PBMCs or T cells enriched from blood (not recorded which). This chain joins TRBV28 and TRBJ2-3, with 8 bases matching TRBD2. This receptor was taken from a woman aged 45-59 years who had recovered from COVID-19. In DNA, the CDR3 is TGTGCCAGCAGCCAGGGGTCCGGGAGGGCAGATACGCAGTATTTT. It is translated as CASSQGSGRADTQYF.